The 17 T cell receptor beta chains presented below share a single source sample, sequenced in a study of cytomegalovirus exposure and HLA in healthy donors. The PCR made use of 60 Vbeta and 13 Jbeta primers. Some clones are missing from TCRdb's copy, which holds only in-frame ones; the method was immunoSEQ multiplex PCR. The sample carries roughly 90,000 clones, about 68% recorded once. Specimen: PBMCs. These receptors were obtained from a man aged 25-45 years in good health and CMV-seropositive.

This clone was seen a handful of times. The chain couples TRBV29-1 to TRBJ2-5; TRBD1 matches at 7 bases. Trimming removed 6 bases from V and 2 bases from J; junction bases left unmatched: 6. This CDR3 has 13 residues. Germline V gene data show CDR1 as SQVTM and CDR2 as ANQGSEA. CDR3 region: CSVGSGGQETQYF. The DNA of the CDR3 is TGCAGCGTAGGGTCAGGGGGTCAAGAGACCCAGTACTTC. Using reference TRBV29-1 and TRBJ2-5 for the parts outside the CDR3, the full variable domain is SAVISQKPSRDICQRGTSLTIQCQVDSQVTMMFWYRQQPGQSLTLIATANQGSEATYESGFVIDKFPISRPNLTFSTLTVSNMSPEDSSIYLCSVGSGGQETQYFGPGTRLLVL.

This clone was seen only a few times. The chain recombines TRBV6-5 with TRBJ2-1; 11 bases are shared with TRBD2. The CDR3 contains 15 residues. Germline-derived CDR1 and CDR2 are MNHEY and SVGAGI. J lost 7 bases, V lost 2 bases, and 4 bases had no gene match. The CDR3 loop reads CASSYTSGSSNEQFF. CDR3 nucleotides: TGTGCCAGCAGTTACACTAGCGGGAGTTCAAATGAGCAGTTCTTC.

This clone was seen a few times. The chain combines TRBV5-1 with TRBJ2-3, with TRBD1 matching over 9 bases. The CDR3 is 14 residues long. CDR1 and CDR2 from the germline V gene are SGHRS and YFSETQ. V shed 4 bases and J 3 bases; nucleotides not matched to a gene: 3. The CDR3 reads CASSRDRETDTQYF. CDR3 coding DNA: TGCGCCAGCAGCCGGGACAGGGAAACAGATACGCAGTATTTT. Together with reference TRBV5-1 and TRBJ2-3, the CDR3 gives the full variable domain: KAGVTQTPRYLIKTRGQQVTLSCSPISGHRSVSWYQQTPGQGLQFLFEYFSETQRNKGNFPGRFSGRQFSNSRSEMNVSTLELGDSALYLCASSRDRETDTQYFGPGTRLTVL.

V usage is TRBV5-1 and J usage is TRBJ1-3, with 7 bases aligning to TRBD1. With 3 bases clipped from V and 4 bases from J, the junction kept 7 bases outside the gene matches. Germline lookup yields CDR1 SGHRS and CDR2 YFSETQ. The CDR3 length is 15 residues. The CDR3: CASSSSTGNGNTIYF. The CDR3 nucleotides are TGCGCCAGCAGCTCATCGACAGGGAACGGAAACACCATATATTTT.

This clone was observed a few times. The V call is TRBV6-5, the J call TRBJ1-1; 12 bases align to TRBD1. The ends lost 9 bases at V and 8 bases at J; junction bases unmatched: 13. The CDR3 loop spans 15 amino acids. Germline V gene lookup returns CDR1 MNHEY and CDR2 SVGAGI. CDR3 sequence: CASFPSGTGGTEAFF. Here the CDR3 DNA reads TGTGCCAGTTTTCCCTCCGGGACAGGGGGCACCGAAGCTTTCTTT.

DNA of the CDR3: TGCGCCAGCAGCACGGGGACGAACACCGGGGAGCTGTTTTTT. Translated, it gives CASSTGTNTGELFF. This chain links TRBV5-1 with TRBJ2-2; D might be TRBD2 (5 bases). In germline, CDR1 is SGHRS, CDR2 YFSETQ. The CDR3 runs to 14 residues. V lost 4 bases, J lost 0 bases, and 7 bases lay in between. The whole variable domain, filled in from reference TRBV5-1 and TRBJ2-2, reads KAGVTQTPRYLIKTRGQQVTLSCSPISGHRSVSWYQQTPGQGLQFLFEYFSETQRNKGNFPGRFSGRQFSNSRSEMNVSTLELGDSALYLCASSTGTNTGELFFGEGSRLTVL.

A note on this clone: Other DNA sequences from this sample encode an identical CDR3 as well. V gene TRBV7-8 combines with J gene TRBJ1-5, with a tentative D call TRBD1 (5 bases). The germline V gene has CDR1 SGHVS and CDR2 FQNEAQ. V was trimmed by 5 bases and J by 7 bases, leaving 15 bases between them. The CDR3 is made up of 14 amino acids. The CDR3 coding sequence is TGTGCCAGCAGCCCAGCGCGGGGGGACCAGCCCCAGCATTTT. Its translation is CASSPARGDQPQHF.

The chain is built from TRBV4-2 and TRBJ2-3; no clear D. The CDR3 covers 14 residues. Trimming pared 1 base from V and 0 bases from J, leaving 5 bases between. Germline V gene sequence: CDR1 LGHNA, CDR2 YNFKEQ. The CDR3 DNA reads TGTGCCAGCAGCCAAGTTCGGAGCACAGATACGCAGTATTTT. Amino acid sequence: CASSQVRSTDTQYF.

The chain links TRBV25-1 to TRBJ2-7; TRBD1 might be the D (6 bases). This CDR3 is 14 amino acids long. Germline V gene lookup returns CDR1 MGHDK and CDR2 SYGVNS. V shed 6 bases and J shed 0 bases, with 12 bases lying between them. CDR3 region: CASRPGRGSYEQYF. For the CDR3, the DNA is TGTGCCAGCAGACCTGGCAGGGGCTCCTACGAGCAGTACTTC.

This chain uses TRBV5-4 with TRBJ1-1; perhaps TRBD1 as D (6 bases). V gave up 2 bases and J gave up 4 bases, with 12 bases separating them. The CDR3 has 14 amino acids. The germline V gene encodes CDR1 SGHNT and CDR2 YYREEE (reference sequence). The CDR3, as DNA: TGTGCCAGCAGCTTCGAAGGGGGACGCACTGAAGCTTTCTTT. Translated, it gives CASSFEGGRTEAFF.

This chain connects TRBV6-1 to TRBJ2-7; the match to TRBD1 covers 9 bases. V lost 3 bases and J lost 7; bases outside the gene matches: 10. CDR1 is MNHNS and CDR2 is SASEGT in the germline V gene. There are 15 residues in the CDR3. CDR3 loop: CASSEWGTGLREQYF. CDR3 sequence (DNA): TGTGCCAGCAGTGAGTGGGGGACAGGGCTCAGGGAGCAGTACTTC.

The CDR3: CAWRWTGVETQYF. The CDR3 nucleotides read TGTGCCTGGAGATGGACAGGGGTGGAGACCCAGTACTTC. V gene TRBV30 combines with J gene TRBJ2-5, with 9 nucleotides matching TRBD1. This CDR3 region has 13 residues. Germline V gene sequence: CDR1 GTSNPN, CDR2 SVGIG (reference sequence). Unmatched junction bases numbered 4, after V lost 3 bases and J lost 5 bases.

The count of this clone is one. The rearrangement links TRBV2 to TRBJ2-7, with D possibly TRBD1 on 6 matching bases. The CDR3 is 15 residues long. V lost 3 bases, J lost 0 bases, and 12 bases lay in between. Germline CDR1 SNHLY, CDR2 FYNNEI. The CDR3 here is CASSDWDKSSYEQYF. CDR3 sequence (DNA): TGTGCCAGCAGTGATTGGGACAAAAGCTCCTACGAGCAGTACTTC.

The chain has TRBV6-4 and TRBJ1-3; possibly TRBD1 for D (5 bases). This CDR3 has 15 residues. Germline V gene data show CDR1 as MRHNA and CDR2 as SNTAGT. Between the trimmed V and J ends, which lost 3 bases and 3 bases, there was a span of 12 bases. The CDR3 sequence: CASSESGADGNTIYF. In DNA form, the CDR3 reads TGTGCCAGCAGTGAGAGCGGGGCGGATGGAAACACCATATATTTT.

The chain links TRBV21-1 to TRBJ1-3; the table's D gene call, TRBD1, was not cross checked with the DNA. TRBV21-1 is shown as a pseudogene. This CDR3 contains 18 residues. This chain's CDR3 is CASSKSLWGQKIGNTIYF. The DNA for the CDR3 is TGTGCCAGCAGCAAATCACTGTGGGGACAGAAGATAGGAAACACCATATATTTT.

The table lists this clone with a count of one. V is TRBV6-6 and J is TRBJ2-2; 10 nucleotides match TRBD1. V shed 6 bases and J 5 bases; nucleotides not matched to a gene: 6. Germline lookup yields CDR1 MNHNY and CDR2 SVGAGI (reference sequence). The CDR3 covers 15 residues. CDR3 bases: TGTGCCAGCAGCAGGACAGGGGGACGAACCGGGGAGCTGTTTTTT. It codes for CASSRTGGRTGELFF.

This chain links TRBV2 with TRBJ1-4, with D maybe TRBD1 (5 bases). Germline loops: CDR1 SNHLY, CDR2 FYNNEI. V lost 5 bases and J 2 bases, leaving 9 bases between the germline ends. The CDR3 is made up of 14 amino acids. CDR3 nucleotide sequence: TGTGCCAGCAGTCCGGAGGGGACTAATGAAAAACTGTTTTTT. Translating gives CASSPEGTNEKLFF.